The present entry profiles one TCR beta chain with its context. Its antigen is currently unknown. As every portion of the isolated RNA was reverse transcribed, the sequencing read expressed TCRB transcripts. Naive, central memory and regulatory T cell samples averaged around 3.9 million immunoSEQ reads each. Only in-frame clones appear in the TCRdb table, and some are missing; sequencing was by immunoSEQ multiplex PCR. The sample yields 300,000 to 450,000 clones, over 8.5% seen once. The sample comes from a study of beta chain features in type 1 diabetes. Broader study findings: Type 1 diabetes patients showed a moderate but significant shortening of TCRB CDR3s in all four CD4+ subsets.

Germline CDR1 and CDR2: SGHVS and FQNEAQ. The trim removed 8 bases at V and 2 bases at J, leaving 19 bases unmatched. CDR3 length equals 18 residues. The chain uses TRBV7-8 and TRBJ2-3, with 7 bases lining up with TRBD2. This receptor was obtained from a man in his thirties or forties with type 1 diabetes. What was sequenced was central memory CD4+ T cells from blood. Here the CDR3 DNA reads TGTGCCAGCGGAGCTCTGGGCGGGAGCGGGATATTCACAGATACGCAGTATTTT. It encodes CASGALGGSGIFTDTQYF.